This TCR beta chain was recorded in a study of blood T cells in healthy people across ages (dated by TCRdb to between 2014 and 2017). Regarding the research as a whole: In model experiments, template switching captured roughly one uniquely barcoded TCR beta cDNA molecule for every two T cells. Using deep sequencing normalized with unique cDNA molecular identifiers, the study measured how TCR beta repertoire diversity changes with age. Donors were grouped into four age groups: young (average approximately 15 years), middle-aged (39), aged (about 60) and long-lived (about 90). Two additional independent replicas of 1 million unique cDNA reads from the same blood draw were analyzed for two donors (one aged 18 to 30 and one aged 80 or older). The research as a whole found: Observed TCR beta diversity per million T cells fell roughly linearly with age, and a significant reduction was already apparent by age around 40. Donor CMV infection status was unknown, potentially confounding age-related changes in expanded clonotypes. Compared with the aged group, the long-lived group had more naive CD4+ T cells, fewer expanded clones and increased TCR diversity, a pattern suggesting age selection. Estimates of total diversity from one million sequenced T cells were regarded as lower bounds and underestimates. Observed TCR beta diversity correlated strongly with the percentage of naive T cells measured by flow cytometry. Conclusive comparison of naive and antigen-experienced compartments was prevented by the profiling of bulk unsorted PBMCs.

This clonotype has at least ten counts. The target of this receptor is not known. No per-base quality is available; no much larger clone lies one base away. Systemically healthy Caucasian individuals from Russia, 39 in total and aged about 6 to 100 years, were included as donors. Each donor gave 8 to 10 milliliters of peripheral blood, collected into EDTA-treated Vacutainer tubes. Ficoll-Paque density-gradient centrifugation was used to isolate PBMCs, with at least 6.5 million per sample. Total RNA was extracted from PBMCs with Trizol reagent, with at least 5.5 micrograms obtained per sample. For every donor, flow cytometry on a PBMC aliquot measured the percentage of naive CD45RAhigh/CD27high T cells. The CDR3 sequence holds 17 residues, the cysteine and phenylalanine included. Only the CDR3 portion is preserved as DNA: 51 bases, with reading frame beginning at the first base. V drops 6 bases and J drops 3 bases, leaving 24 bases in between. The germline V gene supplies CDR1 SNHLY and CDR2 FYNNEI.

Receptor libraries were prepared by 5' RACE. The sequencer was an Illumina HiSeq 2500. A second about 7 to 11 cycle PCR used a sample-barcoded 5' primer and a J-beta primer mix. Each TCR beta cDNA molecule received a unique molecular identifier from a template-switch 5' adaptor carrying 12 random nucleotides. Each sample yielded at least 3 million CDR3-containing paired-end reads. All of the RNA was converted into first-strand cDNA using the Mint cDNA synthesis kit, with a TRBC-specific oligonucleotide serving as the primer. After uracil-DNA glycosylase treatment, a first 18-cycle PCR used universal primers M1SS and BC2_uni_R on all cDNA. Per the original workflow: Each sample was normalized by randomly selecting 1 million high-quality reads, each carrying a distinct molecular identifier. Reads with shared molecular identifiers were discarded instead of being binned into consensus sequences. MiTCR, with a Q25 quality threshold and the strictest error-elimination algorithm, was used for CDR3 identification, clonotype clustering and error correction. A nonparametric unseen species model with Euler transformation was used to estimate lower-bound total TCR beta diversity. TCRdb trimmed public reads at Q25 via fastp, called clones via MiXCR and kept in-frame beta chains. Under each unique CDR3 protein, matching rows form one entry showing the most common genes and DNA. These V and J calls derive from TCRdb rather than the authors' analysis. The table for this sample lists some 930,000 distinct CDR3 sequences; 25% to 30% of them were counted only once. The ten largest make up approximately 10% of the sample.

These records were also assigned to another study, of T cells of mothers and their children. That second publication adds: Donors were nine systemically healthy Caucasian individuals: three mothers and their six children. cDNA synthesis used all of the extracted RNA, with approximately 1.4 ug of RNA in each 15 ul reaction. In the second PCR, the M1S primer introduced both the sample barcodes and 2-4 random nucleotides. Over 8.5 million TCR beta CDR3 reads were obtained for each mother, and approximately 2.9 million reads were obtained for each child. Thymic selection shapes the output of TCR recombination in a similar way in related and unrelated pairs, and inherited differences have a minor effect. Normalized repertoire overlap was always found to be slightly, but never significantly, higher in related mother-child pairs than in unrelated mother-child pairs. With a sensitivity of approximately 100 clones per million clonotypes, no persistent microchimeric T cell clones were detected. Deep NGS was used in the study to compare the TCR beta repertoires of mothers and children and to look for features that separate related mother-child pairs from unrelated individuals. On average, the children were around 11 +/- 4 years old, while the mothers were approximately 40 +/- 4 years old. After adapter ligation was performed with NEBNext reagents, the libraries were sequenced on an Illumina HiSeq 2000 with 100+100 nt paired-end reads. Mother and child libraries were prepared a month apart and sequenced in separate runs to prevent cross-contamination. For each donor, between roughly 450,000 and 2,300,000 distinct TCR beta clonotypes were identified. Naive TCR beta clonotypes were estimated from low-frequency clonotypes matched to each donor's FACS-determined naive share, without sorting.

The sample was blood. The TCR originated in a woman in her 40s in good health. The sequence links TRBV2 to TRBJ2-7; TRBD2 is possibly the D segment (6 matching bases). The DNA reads TGTGCCAGCAGAAGCCCGGACGGGACTTCTAAACACTACGAGCAGTACTTC. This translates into CASRSPDGTSKHYEQYF.